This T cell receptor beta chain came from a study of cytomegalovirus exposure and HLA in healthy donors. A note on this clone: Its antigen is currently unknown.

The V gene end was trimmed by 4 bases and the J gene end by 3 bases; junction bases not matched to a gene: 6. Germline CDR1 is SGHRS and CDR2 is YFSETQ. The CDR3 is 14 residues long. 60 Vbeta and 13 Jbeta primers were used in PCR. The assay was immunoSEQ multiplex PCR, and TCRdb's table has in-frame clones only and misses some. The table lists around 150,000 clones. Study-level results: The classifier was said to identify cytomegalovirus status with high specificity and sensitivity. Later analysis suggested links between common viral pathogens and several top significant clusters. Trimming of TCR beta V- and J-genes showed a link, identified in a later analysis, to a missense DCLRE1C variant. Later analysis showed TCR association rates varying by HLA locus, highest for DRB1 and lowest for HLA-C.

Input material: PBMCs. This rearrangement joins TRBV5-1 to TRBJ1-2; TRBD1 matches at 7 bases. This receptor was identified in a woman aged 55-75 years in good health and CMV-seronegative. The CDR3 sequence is CASSRSTGDYGYTF. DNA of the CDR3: TGCGCCAGCAGCCGAAGTACAGGGGACTATGGCTACACCTTC.